This TCR beta chain was sequenced during a study of blood T cell repertoires in COVID-19. The CDR3 spans 13 residues. J lost 10 bases, V lost 5 bases, and 9 bases had no gene match. Germline V gene sequence: CDR1 SGHAT, CDR2 FQNNGV. Profiling relied on immunoSEQ multiplex PCR, and the TCRdb table lists in-frame clones only, not all of them. This table holds around 260,000 clones, about 83% found once. This sequence joins TRBV11-2 and TRBJ1-1; 8 bases line up with TRBD1. This receptor was identified in a woman between 50 and 59 years old who had recovered from COVID-19. The sample consisted of peripheral blood. In nucleotides, the CDR3 is TGTGCCAGCAGCGCACGACAGGGGAGTAGAGCTTTCTTT. It specifies CASSARQGSRAFF.